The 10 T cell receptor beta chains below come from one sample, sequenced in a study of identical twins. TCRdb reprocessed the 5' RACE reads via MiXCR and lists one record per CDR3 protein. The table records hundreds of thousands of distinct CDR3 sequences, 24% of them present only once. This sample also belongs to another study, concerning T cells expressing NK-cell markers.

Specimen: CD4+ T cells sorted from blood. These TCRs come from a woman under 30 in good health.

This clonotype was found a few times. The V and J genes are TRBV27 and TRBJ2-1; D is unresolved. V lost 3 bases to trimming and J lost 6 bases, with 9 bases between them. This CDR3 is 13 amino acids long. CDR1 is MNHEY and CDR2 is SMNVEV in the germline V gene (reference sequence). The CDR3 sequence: CASSFGFSNEQFF. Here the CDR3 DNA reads TGTGCCAGCAGTTTCGGTTTTTCCAATGAGCAGTTCTTC.

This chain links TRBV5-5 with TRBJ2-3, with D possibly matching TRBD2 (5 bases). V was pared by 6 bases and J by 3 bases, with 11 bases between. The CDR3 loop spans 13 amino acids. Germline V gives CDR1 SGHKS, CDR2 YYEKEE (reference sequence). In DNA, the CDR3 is TGTGCCAGCATACCGGGGATTACAGATACGCAGTATTTT. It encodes CASIPGITDTQYF.

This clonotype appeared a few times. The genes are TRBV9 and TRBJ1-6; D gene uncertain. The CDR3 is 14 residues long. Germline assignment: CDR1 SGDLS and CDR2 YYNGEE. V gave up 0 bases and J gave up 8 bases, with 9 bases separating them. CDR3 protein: CASSVGGRDSPLHF. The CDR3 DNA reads TGTGCCAGCAGCGTAGGTGGGAGGGATTCACCCCTCCACTTT.

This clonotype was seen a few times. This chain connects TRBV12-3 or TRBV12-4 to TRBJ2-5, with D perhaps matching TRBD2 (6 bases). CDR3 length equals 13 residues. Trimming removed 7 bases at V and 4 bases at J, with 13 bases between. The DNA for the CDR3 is TGTGCCAGCACCCAGGACTATCGAGAGACCCAGTACTTC. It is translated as CASTQDYRETQYF.

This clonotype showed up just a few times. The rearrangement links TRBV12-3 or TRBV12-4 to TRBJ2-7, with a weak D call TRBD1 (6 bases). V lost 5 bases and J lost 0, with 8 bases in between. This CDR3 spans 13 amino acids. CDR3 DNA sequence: TGTGCCAGCAGTATGGACAGCTCCTACGAGCAGTACTTC. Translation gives CASSMDSSYEQYF.

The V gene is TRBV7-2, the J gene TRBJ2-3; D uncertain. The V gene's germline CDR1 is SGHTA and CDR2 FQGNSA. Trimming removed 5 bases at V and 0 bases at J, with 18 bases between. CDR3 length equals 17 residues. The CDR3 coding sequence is TGTGCCAGCAGCCTCCTCGCATCCTCGACAAGCACAGATACGCAGTATTTT. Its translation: CASSLLASSTSTDTQYF. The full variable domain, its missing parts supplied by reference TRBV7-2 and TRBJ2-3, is GAGVSQSPSNKVTEKGKDVELRCDPISGHTALYWYRQSLGQGLEFLIYFQGNSAPDKSGLPSDRFSAERTGGSVSTLTIQRTQQEDSAVYLCASSLLASSTSTDTQYFGPGTRLTVL.

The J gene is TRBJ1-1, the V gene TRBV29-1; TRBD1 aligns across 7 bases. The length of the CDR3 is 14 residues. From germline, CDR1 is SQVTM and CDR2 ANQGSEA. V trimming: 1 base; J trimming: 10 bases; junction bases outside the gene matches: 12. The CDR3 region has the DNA TGCAGCGTTGAAGGGGCGCAGGGGGTTAGTGTAGCTTTCTTT. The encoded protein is CSVEGAQGVSVAFF.

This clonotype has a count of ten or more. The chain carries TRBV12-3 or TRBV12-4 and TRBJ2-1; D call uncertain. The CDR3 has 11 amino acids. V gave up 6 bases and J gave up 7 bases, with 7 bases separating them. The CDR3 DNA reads TGTGCCAGCAGCTTTGGGAATGAGCAGTTCTTC. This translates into CASSFGNEQFF.

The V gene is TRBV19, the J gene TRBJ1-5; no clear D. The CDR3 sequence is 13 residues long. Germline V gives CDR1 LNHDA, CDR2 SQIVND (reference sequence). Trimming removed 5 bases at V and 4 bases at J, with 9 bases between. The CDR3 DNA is TGTGCCAGTAGTCCCCTCGGGAATCAGCCCCAGCATTTT. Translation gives CASSPLGNQPQHF.

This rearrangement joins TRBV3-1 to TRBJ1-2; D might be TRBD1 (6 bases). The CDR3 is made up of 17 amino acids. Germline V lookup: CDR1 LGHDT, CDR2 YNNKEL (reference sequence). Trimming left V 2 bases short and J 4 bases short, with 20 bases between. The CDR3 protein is CASSQRWTDVFVYGYTF. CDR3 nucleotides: TGTGCCAGCAGCCAACGATGGACAGATGTTTTTGTCTATGGCTACACCTTC.